The sequence of this T cell receptor (beta chain) was determined in a study of shared clonotypes between healthy human individuals. Study-wide context: A donor's plate count was three for CD4 naive and three for CD4 memory; CD8 naive had two and CD8 memory one.

V shed 3 bases and J 6 bases; nucleotides not matched to a gene: 5. CDR3 length: 16 amino acids. From germline, CDR1 is LNHNV and CDR2 YYDKDF (reference sequence). Study-wide findings and caveats: Though the depth was large, rarefaction showed that sorted-subset sequencing was incomplete. Among donors, sharing of clonotypes was expected to be affected by sequencing depth.

The authors distributed each subset's genomic DNA evenly over several immunoSEQ plates. The method was immunoSEQ multiplex PCR; TCRdb's version includes in-frame clones alone and lacks a portion of them. This table holds some 1,600,000 clones, 98% found once. On this clone itself: Its antigen is undetermined.

The clonotype was recovered from a man younger than 45 in good health. Sequencing input: naive CD4+ T cells sorted from blood. As to subset: CD45RA+ positively selected. The chain combines TRBV15 with TRBJ2-2, with TRBD2 matching over 12 bases. In nucleotides, the CDR3 is TGTGCCACCAGCAGCCGACTAGCGGGAGTTTCCGGGGAGCTGTTTTTT. As protein: CATSSRLAGVSGELFF. Using reference TRBV15 and TRBJ2-2 for the parts outside the CDR3, the full variable domain is DAMVIQNPRYQVTQFGKPVTLSCSQTLNHNVMYWYQQKSSQAPKLLFHYYDKDFNNEADTPDNFQSRRPNTSFCFLDIRSPGLGDTAMYLCATSSRLAGVSGELFFGEGSRLTVL.